This is a list of T cell receptor beta chains from one sample in a study of liver allograft versus peripheral blood T cells. TCRdb used MiXCR to reprocess the reads, holding one entry per CDR3 protein. The sample yields fewer than 15,000 distinct CDR3 sequences, around 20% seen once. Receptors were obtained from a human patient who had a liver transplant. Some T cells may be provided by the graft donor. CDR3s include the opening cysteine and the closing phenylalanine or tryptophan. A D gene is named only where the DNA matches it firmly. Only part of the rows carry a size: once, few, many, or a class if the clone is expanded.

J: TRBJ2-7
V: TRBV18
D: -
size: medium-sized
CDR3: CASSSAPAGNYEQYF
DNA: TGTGCCAGCTCATCTGCCCCGGCAGGGAACTACGAGCAGTACTTC

J: TRBJ2-1
V: TRBV12-3/TRBV12-4
D: TRBD2
size: few
CDR3: CASSTLSGGASNEQFF
DNA: TGTGCCAGCAGTACTCTCAGCGGGGGCGCCTCTAATGAGCAGTTCTTC

J: TRBJ1-5
V: TRBV28
D: TRBD1
size: few
CDR3: CASSLARQGGKYSNQPQHF
DNA: TGTGCCAGCAGTTTAGCCCGACAGGGTGGGAAGTATAGCAATCAGCCCCAGCATTTT

J: TRBJ2-4
V: TRBV28
D: TRBD1
size: medium-sized
CDR3: CASSYDRGQIAKNIQYF
DNA: TGTGCCAGCAGTTACGACAGGGGGCAAATCGCCAAAAACATTCAGTACTTC

J: TRBJ2-4
V: TRBV7-9
D: TRBD1
size: many
CDR3: CASSFTRDRKNIQYF
DNA: TGTGCCAGCAGCTTCACCCGGGACAGAAAAAACATTCAGTACTTC

J: TRBJ2-2
V: TRBV6-1
D: -
size: -
CDR3: CASSPGTGHGELFF
DNA: TGTGCCAGCAGCCCCGGGACTGGGCACGGGGAGCTGTTTTTT

J: TRBJ1-1
V: TRBV18
D: -
size: medium-sized
CDR3: CASSPRAGVAMNTEAFF
DNA: TGTGCCAGCTCACCAAGGGCAGGGGTGGCCATGAACACTGAAGCTTTCTTT

J: TRBJ1-5
V: TRBV7-3
D: -
size: few
CDR3: CASSLTPSGNQPQHF
DNA: TGTGCCAGCAGCTTAACTCCCAGTGGCAATCAGCCCCAGCATTTT

J: TRBJ2-3
V: TRBV20-1
D: TRBD2
size: -
CDR3: CSASGGLAGGQGTDTQYF
DNA: TGCAGTGCTAGTGGGGGACTAGCGGGGGGGCAGGGCACAGATACGCAGTATTTT

J: TRBJ2-6
V: TRBV29-1
D: -
size: large
CDR3: CSVRDGTLANVLTF
DNA: TGCAGCGTGAGAGACGGGACGCTGGCCAACGTCCTGACTTTC

J: TRBJ2-1
V: TRBV7-2
D: TRBD2
size: many
CDR3: CASSYLGLTSGANPNEQFF
DNA: TGTGCCAGCAGCTACTTAGGGTTAACTAGCGGGGCGAACCCCAATGAGCAGTTCTTC

J: TRBJ2-3
V: TRBV7-2
D: -
size: many
CDR3: CASSLGVRGTDTQYF
DNA: TGTGCCAGCAGCTTAGGTGTCAGGGGCACAGATACGCAGTATTTT

J: TRBJ1-5
V: TRBV28
D: -
size: many
CDR3: CASSLPQISNQPQHF
DNA: TGTGCCAGCAGTTTGCCTCAGATTAGCAATCAGCCCCAGCATTTT

J: TRBJ1-1
V: TRBV6-1
D: -
size: many
CDR3: CASNNGKNTEAFF
DNA: TGTGCCAGCAATAACGGGAAGAACACTGAAGCTTTCTTT

J: TRBJ2-7
V: TRBV3-1
D: -
size: -
CDR3: CASSHLIREGEQYF
DNA: TGTGCCAGCAGCCATCTTATCAGGGAAGGGGAGCAGTACTTC